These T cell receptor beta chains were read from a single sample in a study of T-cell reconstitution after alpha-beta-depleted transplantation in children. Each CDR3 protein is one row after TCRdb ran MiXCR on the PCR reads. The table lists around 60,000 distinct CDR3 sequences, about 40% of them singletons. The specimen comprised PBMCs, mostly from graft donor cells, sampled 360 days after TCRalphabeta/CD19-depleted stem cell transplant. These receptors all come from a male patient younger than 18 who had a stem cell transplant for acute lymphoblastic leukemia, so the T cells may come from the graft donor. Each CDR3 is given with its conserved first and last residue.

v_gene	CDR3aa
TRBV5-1	CASSLDLAGGETQYF
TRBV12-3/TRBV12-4	CASSTQGWDSPLHF
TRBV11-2	CASSPGGGAKNIQYF
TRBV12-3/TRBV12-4	CASSPFKTGYEQYF
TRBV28	CASDDRVGTEAFF
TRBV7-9	CASSSPARGFNEQFF
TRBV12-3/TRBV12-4	CASTIPRGDYYEQYF
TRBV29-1	CSVETGQDTEAFF
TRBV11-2	CASSRDREVAGELFF
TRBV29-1	CSVLGLAGPYEQYF
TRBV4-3	CASSQGISDTRNGYTF
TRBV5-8	CASSTGLAGGETQYF
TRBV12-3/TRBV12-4	CASILAGAYNEQFF
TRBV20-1	CSARDQYYSGVHEQYF
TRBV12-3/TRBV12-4	CASSFVTGDYEQYF
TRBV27	CASSLLSRGLSGGYNEQFF
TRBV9	CASSVEGPYEQYF
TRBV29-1	CSVDDRENGYEQYF
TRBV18	CASSPEPNTEAFF
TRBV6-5	CASSYESLLGEKLFF
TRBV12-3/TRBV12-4	CASSYRVSSYEQYF
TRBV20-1	CSATGGGAIVYEQYF
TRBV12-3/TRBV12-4	CASAPGGDEQFF
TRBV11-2	CASSLDQNEQFF
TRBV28	CASSLGDRGADTQYF
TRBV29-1	CSVVLARGGEQYF
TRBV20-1	CSAREGYRGVKNIQYF
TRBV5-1	CASSLVTGGNEQFF
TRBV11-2	CASSFIAGGADTQYF
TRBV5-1	CASSSGQGGTQYF
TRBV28	CASSSRGTGGSEQYF
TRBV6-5	CASSYSRSAYEQYF
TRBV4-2	CASSQVGESSGANVLTF
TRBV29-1	CSVVGSSARLAGVEQFF
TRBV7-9	CASSSVGSSYNEQFF
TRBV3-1	CASSRKVPGQGGADTQYF
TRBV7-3	CASSSGQGIEAFF
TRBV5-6	CASSLGPDIERGGRTGELFF
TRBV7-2	CASSGGTGGPYEQYF
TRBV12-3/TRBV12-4	CASSSTGVAEQYF
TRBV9	CASSASGGYNEQFF
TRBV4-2	CASSQVPGGGANVLTF